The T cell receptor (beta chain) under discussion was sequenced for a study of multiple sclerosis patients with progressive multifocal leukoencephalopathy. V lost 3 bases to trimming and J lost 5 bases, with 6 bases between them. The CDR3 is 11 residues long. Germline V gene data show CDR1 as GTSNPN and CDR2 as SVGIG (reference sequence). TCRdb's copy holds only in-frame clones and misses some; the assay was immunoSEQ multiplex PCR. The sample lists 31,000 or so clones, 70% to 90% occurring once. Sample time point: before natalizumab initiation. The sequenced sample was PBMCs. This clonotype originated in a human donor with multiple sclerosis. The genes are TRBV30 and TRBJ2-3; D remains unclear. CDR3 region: CAWRDQDTQYF. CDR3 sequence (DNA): TGTGCCTGGAGGGACCAAGATACGCAGTATTTT.